This TCR beta chain was identified during a study of graft-versus-host responses after intestinal transplantation. The wider study: Transplants given to recipients were multivisceral, liver-intestinal, or isolated intestinal. Anti-thymocyte globulin induction was given to all recipients, followed by tacrolimus and steroids for roughly three years. Study outcomes and limitations: High graft-versus-host to host-versus-graft clonal ratios were seen in allografts of patients with graft-donor T cell macrochimerism.

Method: immunoSEQ multiplex PCR; TCRdb's copy keeps in-frame clones and lacks some. Found here are about 54,000 clones, about 89% of them singletons; the top ten hold less than 6%. There are 13 residues in the CDR3. CDR1 and CDR2 (germline): LNHDA, SQIVND (reference sequence). The trim removed 5 bases at V and 5 bases at J, leaving 1 base unmatched. Worth noting for this clone: Its specificity is unknown.

The chain employs TRBV19 and TRBJ2-7; TRBD1 matches at 12 bases. The specimen comprised PBMCs, sampled roughly 660 days after intestinal transplant. This sequence originates from a human patient who received an intestinal transplant, so some T cells may come from the graft donor. CDR3 bases: TGTGCCAGTAGTGGGACAGGGGGCCACGAGCAGTACTTC. Amino acid sequence: CASSGTGGHEQYF.